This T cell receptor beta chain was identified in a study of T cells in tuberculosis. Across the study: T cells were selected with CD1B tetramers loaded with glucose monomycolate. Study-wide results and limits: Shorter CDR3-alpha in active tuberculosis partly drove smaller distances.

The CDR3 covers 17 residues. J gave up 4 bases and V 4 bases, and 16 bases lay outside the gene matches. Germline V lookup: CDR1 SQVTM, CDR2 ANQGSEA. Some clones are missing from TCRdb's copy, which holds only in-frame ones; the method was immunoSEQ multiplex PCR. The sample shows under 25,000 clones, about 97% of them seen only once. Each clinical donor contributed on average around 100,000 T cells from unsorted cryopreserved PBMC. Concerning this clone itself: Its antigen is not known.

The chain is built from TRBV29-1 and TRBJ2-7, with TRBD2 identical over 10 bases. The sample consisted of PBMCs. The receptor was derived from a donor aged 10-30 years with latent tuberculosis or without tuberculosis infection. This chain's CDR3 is CSVATRRGLARKYEQYF. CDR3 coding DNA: TGCAGCGTTGCCACACGTCGGGGACTAGCGAGAAAGTACGAGCAGTACTTC.